This is a list of T cell receptor beta chains from one sample in a study of OX40 agonist ivuxolimab in advanced cancers. Using immunoSEQ multiplex PCR, the repertoire was profiled, and TCRdb retains in-frame clones only, with some absent. Found here are over 55,000 clones, 85% to 95% of them singletons; the top ten hold roughly 14%. Source: CD4+ or CD8+ T cells sorted from blood, taken in a trial of the OX40 agonist ivuxolimab. The source is an adult with an advanced solid tumor such as melanoma, head and neck, liver or kidney cancer. Each CDR3 is given with its conserved first and last residue. The order of the fields is clone size, V gene, D gene, J gene, CDR3 protein, CDR3 DNA. A D gene is named only where the DNA matches it firmly. Not all rows give a size; the values are once, few, many and, for expanded clones, a class.

once	TRBV7-9	-	TRBJ1-5	CASSLGGSEDHNQPQHF	TGTGCCAGCAGCTTAGGCGGTTCAGAGGATCACAATCAGCCCCAGCATTTT
-	TRBV4-1	TRBD2	TRBJ2-5	CASSPFFSGSDHQETQYF	TGCGCCAGCAGCCCCTTCTTTAGCGGGAGCGATCACCAAGAGACCCAGTACTTC
-	TRBV5-4	-	TRBJ1-3	CASSSRTDPGNTIYF	TGTGCCAGCAGCTCCCGGACAGATCCGGGAAACACCATATATTTT
-	TRBV6-1	TRBD1	TRBJ1-2	CASSEREWTGWNYGYTF	TGTGCCAGCAGTGAAAGGGAGTGGACAGGCTGGAACTATGGCTACACCTTC
-	TRBV6-5	-	TRBJ2-2	CASSYADSGELFF	TGTGCCAGCAGTTACGCAGACTCCGGGGAGCTGTTTTTT
-	TRBV29-1	-	TRBJ2-1	CSVVGSPLYNEQFF	TGCAGCGTTGTTGGCTCCCCACTCTACAATGAGCAGTTCTTC
-	TRBV29-1	-	TRBJ1-2	CSAEVSNYGYTF	TGCAGCGCCGAGGTGTCTAACTATGGCTACACCTTC
-	TRBV7-2	-	TRBJ1-2	CASSPPGHYGYTF	TGTGCCAGCAGCCCCCCCGGCCACTATGGCTACACCTTC
-	TRBV10-2	-	TRBJ1-1	CASGGRGNTEAFF	TGCGCCAGCGGTGGGAGGGGGAACACTGAAGCTTTCTTT
-	TRBV7-9	TRBD1	TRBJ2-1	CASSWRQGGFDNEQFF	TGTGCCAGCAGCTGGCGACAGGGGGGATTCGACAATGAGCAGTTCTTC
few	TRBV11-3	TRBD2	TRBJ2-7	CASSLVTGGEQYF	TGTGCCAGCAGCTTAGTGACGGGGGGCGAGCAGTACTTC
once	TRBV9	-	TRBJ2-5	CASSPWARGATETQYF	TGTGCCAGCAGCCCGTGGGCGAGGGGGGCTACGGAGACCCAGTACTTC
once	TRBV5-1	-	TRBJ2-7	CASSLGAGDNPLAEQYF	TGCGCCAGCAGCTTGGGGGCGGGGGACAACCCACTTGCCGAGCAGTACTTC